Shown below are 21 T cell receptor beta chains from a single sample sequenced in a study of OX40 agonist ivuxolimab in advanced cancers. Profiled with immunoSEQ multiplex PCR; TCRdb holds only in-frame clones, not every one. Here the sample spans around 80,000 clones, about nine tenths being singletons. The sample was CD4+ or CD8+ T cells sorted from blood, taken in a trial of the OX40 agonist ivuxolimab. The receptors derive from an adult with an advanced solid tumor such as melanoma, head and neck, liver or kidney cancer.

The CDR3 protein is CASSPLGTDPYEQYF. CDR3 nucleotides: TGTGCCAGCAGTCCCCTGGGGACAGATCCCTACGAGCAGTACTTC. This chain joins TRBV2 and TRBJ2-7, with 7 bases lining up with TRBD1. CDR3 size: 15 residues. Germline loops: CDR1 SNHLY, CDR2 FYNNEI. Losses at the gene ends were 5 bases for V and 2 bases for J; bases not matched to a gene: 9.

This sequence joins TRBV27 and TRBJ2-7, with D tentatively TRBD1 or TRBD2 (6 bases each). Germline CDR1 and CDR2: MNHEY and SMNVEV (reference sequence). The CDR3 spans 16 residues. The V and J ends lost 2 bases and 1 base respectively, with 15 bases between them. CDR3 DNA: TGTGCCAGCAGTTTAGTAGGGCAGGGGACTTCCTACGAGCAGTACTTC. It translates to CASSLVGQGTSYEQYF.

The chain carries TRBV9 and TRBJ2-1, with D tentatively TRBD2 (6 bases). V was clipped by 3 bases and J by 4 bases, with 8 bases between them. Germline V gene data show CDR1 as SGDLS and CDR2 as YYNGEE. The CDR3 is made up of 13 amino acids. The CDR3 sequence is CASSDSGYNEQFF. CDR3 in DNA: TGTGCCAGCAGCGATAGCGGATACAATGAGCAGTTCTTC.

The gene calls are TRBV27 and TRBJ2-7, with D possibly being TRBD2 (6 bases). In germline, CDR1 is MNHEY, CDR2 SMNVEV (reference sequence). Trimming removed 2 bases from V and 6 bases from J, with 8 bases in between. This CDR3 is 12 amino acids long. The CDR3 here is CASSLDGGEQYF. In nucleotides, the CDR3 is TGTGCCAGCAGTTTAGACGGGGGCGAGCAGTACTTC.

The genes are TRBV5-1 and TRBJ2-7, with 9 nucleotides matching TRBD1. The CDR3 loop spans 13 amino acids. V trimming: 3 bases; J trimming: 5 bases; junction bases outside the gene matches: 3. The germline V gene has CDR1 SGHRS and CDR2 YFSETQ. The CDR3 region has the DNA TGCGCCAGCAGCTGGGGACAGGGCGACGAGCAGTACTTC. Encoded protein: CASSWGQGDEQYF.

The chain employs TRBV9 and TRBJ2-1; 14 positions match TRBD2. V was pared by 1 base and J by 3 bases, with 3 bases of the junction left unmatched. The germline V gene encodes CDR1 SGDLS and CDR2 YYNGEE. This CDR3 is built from 17 residues. The CDR3, as DNA: TGTGCCAGCAGCGTACCGACTAGCGGGGGGGACTACAATGAGCAGTTCTTC. It is translated as CASSVPTSGGDYNEQFF.

The chain combines TRBV6-1 with TRBJ2-7, with D perhaps assigned TRBD1 or TRBD2 (7 bases each). The CDR3 is 14 residues long. CDR1 is MNHNS and CDR2 is SASEGT in the germline V gene. Trimming cost V 7 bases and J 5 bases, with 18 bases left between them. CDR3 protein: CASTQTGRVDEQYF. The CDR3 coding sequence is TGTGCCAGCACCCAGACAGGGAGGGTCGACGAGCAGTACTTC.

The chain carries TRBV7-2 and TRBJ2-5, with a weak D call TRBD1 (6 bases). The CDR3 extends over 16 amino acids. The germline V gene encodes CDR1 SGHTA and CDR2 FQGNSA. Trimming removed 1 base at V and 6 bases at J, with 18 bases between. The CDR3 sequence: CASSLGGQGLQKTQYF. CDR3 nucleotides: TGTGCCAGCAGCTTAGGAGGCCAGGGGCTACAGAAGACCCAGTACTTC.

The rearrangement links TRBV5-6 to TRBJ2-7; 8 bases line up with TRBD1. The ends lost 2 bases at V and 5 bases at J; junction bases unmatched: 9. The CDR3 loop spans 15 amino acids. The V gene's germline CDR1 is SGHDT and CDR2 YYEEEE. CDR3 DNA sequence: TGTGCCAGCAGCTTCCTCGGACAGGGTGACAACGAGCAGTACTTC. Amino acids: CASSFLGQGDNEQYF.

The V and J genes are TRBV12-5 and TRBJ2-5; a weak D match, TRBD1 (6 bases). The CDR3 contains 17 residues. V lost 0 bases, J lost 0 bases, and 14 bases lay in between. Germline CDR1 LGHNT, CDR2 FRNRAP. CDR3 sequence: CASGLVQGLPYQETQYF. CDR3 nucleotide sequence: TGTGCTAGTGGTTTGGTACAGGGCCTTCCGTACCAAGAGACCCAGTACTTC.

This chain connects TRBV19 to TRBJ2-7, with 8 bases matching TRBD2. Germline CDR1 reads LNHDA; CDR2 reads SQIVND (reference sequence). The length of the CDR3 is 14 residues. The V segment lost 3 bases and the J segment 5 bases; nucleotides outside the gene matches: 6. CDR3 coding DNA: TGTGCCAGTAGTATCCCGGGGGGGCGTAACGAGCAGTACTTC. Protein: CASSIPGGRNEQYF.

The chain is built from TRBV6-1 and TRBJ2-7, with TRBD1 matching 9 bases. The CDR3 covers 14 residues. V dropped 3 bases and J dropped 5; count of bases not matched to a gene: 5. Per germline, CDR1 MNHNS and CDR2 SASEGT. CDR3 region: CASSETGGGDEQYF. As DNA, the CDR3 is TGTGCCAGCAGTGAGACAGGGGGAGGGGACGAGCAGTACTTC.

This clone was picked up one time. This sequence joins TRBV27 and TRBJ2-5; D possibly corresponds to TRBD2 (5 bases). The CDR3 is made up of 14 amino acids. Germline V gene lookup returns CDR1 MNHEY and CDR2 SMNVEV (reference sequence). Trimming shortened V by 2 bases and J by 2 bases, and 9 bases separated the two germline ends. CDR3 nucleotides: TGTGCCAGCAGTTTACCAGGACTTCAAGAGACCCAGTACTTC. Encoded protein: CASSLPGLQETQYF.

CDR3 amino acids: CASSQGPGENYGYTF. The CDR3 nucleotides read TGCGCCAGCAGCCAAGGCCCAGGGGAGAACTATGGCTACACCTTC. The V and J genes are TRBV4-1 and TRBJ1-2, with a tentative D call TRBD1 (6 bases). This CDR3 is built from 15 residues. V was pared by 1 base and J by 2 bases, with 11 bases between. CDR1 and CDR2 (germline): MGHRA, YSYEKL.

The V gene is TRBV5-6, the J gene TRBJ1-5; possible D gene TRBD1, 5 bases. Trimming cost V 0 bases and J 7 bases, with 8 bases left between them. This CDR3 is built from 13 residues. Germline V gene data show CDR1 as SGHDT and CDR2 as YYEEEE. CDR3 coding DNA: TGTGCCAGCAGCTTGGGTGGGGCCCAGCCCCAGCATTTT. Translating gives CASSLGGAQPQHF.

The chain carries TRBV5-1 and TRBJ2-3; D might be TRBD1 (5 bases). Germline CDR1 reads SGHRS; CDR2 reads YFSETQ. This CDR3 is 16 amino acids long. V lost 0 bases to trimming and J lost 3 bases, with 14 bases between them. The CDR3 sequence: CASSLDRSELTDTQYF. CDR3 DNA sequence: TGCGCCAGCAGCTTGGACAGGTCGGAGTTGACAGATACGCAGTATTTT.

The chain couples TRBV19 to TRBJ1-4, with D unresolved. CDR3 length equals 12 residues. Between the trimmed V and J ends, which lost 5 bases and 3 bases, there was a span of 4 bases. Germline CDR1 is LNHDA and CDR2 is SQIVND (reference sequence). The CDR3 spells CASSPPNEKLFF. In DNA form, the CDR3 reads TGTGCCAGTAGTCCCCCTAATGAAAAACTGTTTTTT.

The V call is TRBV5-4, the J call TRBJ1-1; weak D call: TRBD1 (5 bases). V lost 4 bases to trimming and J lost 7 bases, with 23 bases between them. This CDR3 spans 16 amino acids. Per the germline V gene, CDR1 is SGHNT and CDR2 is YYREEE (reference sequence). Written as DNA, the CDR3 is TGTGCCAGCAGCCCAGACGGAAGTGGCGAGGGGATTGAAGCTTTCTTT. It translates to CASSPDGSGEGIEAFF.

This clone turned up a few times. At one of its ends the junction is not consistent with the germline gene, which may arise from a read error. J is TRBJ2-2 and V is TRBV7-9, with D maybe TRBD2 (5 bases). CDR1 is SEHNR, CDR2 FQNEAQ, per germline (reference sequence). This CDR3 spans 12 amino acids. CDR3 sequence: CSGTYDTGELFF. The CDR3 DNA reads as TGCAGCGGAACCTACGATACCGGGGAGCTGTTTTTT.

Concerning this clone itself: At one end the junction does not follow the germline gene, possibly because of a read error. This chain connects TRBV7-2 to TRBJ2-7, with D possibly being TRBD1 (6 bases). Germline CDR1 SGHTA, CDR2 FQGNSA. The CDR3 covers 15 residues. This CDR3 is CASSLAFDRSSEQYF. The CDR3 DNA reads as TGTGCCAGCAGCTTAGCCTTCGACAGGTCCTCCGAGCAGTACTTC.

V and J are TRBV7-9 and TRBJ2-7; no reliable D call. V was clipped by 1 base and J by 2 bases, with 24 bases between them. The CDR3 is made up of 19 amino acids. Germline CDR1 SEHNR, CDR2 FQNEAQ (reference sequence). CDR3 bases: TGTGCCAGCAGCTTAGACGACCTTAGGACGCTTATAACCACCTACGAGCAGTACTTC. It codes for CASSLDDLRTLITTYEQYF.